This is a list of T cell receptor beta chains from one sample in a study of blood T cell repertoires in COVID-19. Produced via immunoSEQ multiplex PCR; TCRdb's table is partial and in-frame only. The sample includes about 250,000 clones, approximately 85% of them seen just once. What was sequenced was peripheral blood. The receptors were sampled from a human donor with COVID-19, enrolled during active disease. The donor label of this sample is uncertain. The CDR3 runs from the conserved cysteine through the conserved F or W.

V gene	J gene	CDR3 protein
TRBV20-1	TRBJ1-1	CSATGQAAFF
TRBV7-9	TRBJ2-7	CASSLTPPGEQYF
TRBV10-2	TRBJ1-6	CASSGQGAASPLHF
TRBV27	TRBJ2-3	CASRTLAGGTDTQYF
TRBV20-1	TRBJ2-7	CSASWGEGVGEQYF
TRBV11-2	TRBJ1-6	CASSLTGRTYNSPLHF
TRBV5-1	TRBJ2-5	CASSLSGGTETQYF
TRBV10-3	TRBJ2-2	CAISGLAGETGELFF
TRBV6-6	TRBJ2-5	CASSYSTRGVQETQYF
TRBV30	TRBJ2-7	CAWRLWGTGGYEQYF
TRBV3-1/TRBV3-2	TRBJ2-7	CASTLLGGSYEQYF
TRBV28	TRBJ1-2	CASSFAAGVYGYTF
TRBV10-3	TRBJ2-1	CAISPGHGYNEQFF
TRBV30	TRBJ2-1	CAWSPDRGSYNEQFF
TRBV7-8	TRBJ1-1	CASSTQGFTEAFF
TRBV9	TRBJ1-3	CASSPLVASGNTIYF
TRBV5-4	TRBJ1-2	CASSFGQPNYGYTF
TRBV5-1	TRBJ1-1	CASSFGQGSTEAFF
TRBV28	TRBJ1-1	CASSRDTVNTEAFF
TRBV5-8	TRBJ2-7	CASSRGTGGYEQYF
TRBV5-1	TRBJ2-3	CASSSEGTRGLDTQYF
TRBV29-1	TRBJ1-2	CSVARTGLGYTF
TRBV28	TRBJ1-6	CASVPTGGSYNSPLHF
TRBV5-1	TRBJ1-6	CASKPGQNNSPLHF
TRBV7-9	TRBJ2-2	CASRRSERGLSGELFF
TRBV10-3	TRBJ1-4	CAISESRQANEKLFF
TRBV5-1	TRBJ2-2	CASSLRSGRNTGELFF
TRBV5-1	TRBJ2-6	CASSLFGVTAGANVLTF
TRBV7-2	TRBJ2-7	CASTDRGLAGVEQYF
TRBV19	TRBJ1-2	CASSTLTGIYGYTF
TRBV6-5	TRBJ1-1	CASSYTLQGSAEAFF
TRBV6-1	TRBJ1-1	CASSEQGTEAFF
TRBV5-1	TRBJ2-7	CASSLGPGQGVNEQYF
TRBV27	TRBJ1-5	CASSLMGGQGQPQHF
TRBV7-2	TRBJ1-1	CASSFGGAVNTEAFF
TRBV28	TRBJ1-2	CASIDRDGYTF
TRBV19	TRBJ1-1	CASSIKGGERAFF
TRBV2	TRBJ1-2	CASSVTDRGGYGYTF
TRBV7-9	TRBJ1-4	CASSLGRENEKLFF
TRBV9	TRBJ1-6	CASSLTDRGNSPLHF
TRBV30	TRBJ1-1	CACSQTGANTEAFF